This T cell receptor beta chain was captured in a study of Ad26.COV2.S vaccination and SARS-CoV-2 variants. Study results and caveats: Total T cell responses, in the TCR breadth and depth analyses, may have been underestimated.

Generated by immunoSEQ multiplex PCR, the TCRdb table keeps only in-frame clones and is missing some. This sample yields 440,000 or so clones, of which about nine tenths are seen a single time; 4.3% belongs to the top ten. About this clone itself: Its target is unknown.

The CDR3 runs 13 residues. Per germline, CDR1 MNHNY and CDR2 SVGAGI (reference sequence). V shed 4 bases, J shed 11 bases, and the junction held 10 bases outside the gene matches. Treatment: around 19 received Ad26.COV2.S at low or high dose, single or two shots; about 5 received placebo; per-sample allocation not given. Specimen acquisition occurred on day 63 following the initial vaccine or placebo injection. In the vaccine, an Ad26 vector expressed the SARS-CoV-2 spike of the Wuhan strain. This clonotype was obtained from a person between 18 and 65 years old who received the Ad26.COV2.S COVID-19 vaccine or a placebo. The source was peripheral blood, collected in a trial of Ad26.COV2.S vaccine versus placebo. This chain joins TRBV6-6 and TRBJ2-7; the match to TRBD1 covers 8 bases. Here the CDR3 DNA reads TGTGCCAGCAGTTCGAGGACAGGGTCTGTCGAGTACTTC. Translated, it gives CASSSRTGSVEYF.